This T cell receptor beta chain was sequenced in a study of long-term antiretroviral therapy in people with HIV. Points from the study as a whole: Researchers lacked any data on ART adherence, viral resistance or therapy changes. Pre-ART clonal expansion yielded clones that dominated the repertoire at all time points. Increased diversity was seen after ART, yet it remained lower than in transplant donor controls. CDR3 lengths in HIV samples spanned a narrower range than controls.

This CDR3 is built from 12 residues. Trimming took off 5 bases at V and 0 bases at J, with 4 bases between the two ends. Per the germline V gene, CDR1 is MDHEN and CDR2 is SYDVKM. Assay version v3.0 of immunoSEQ was used, and it was run at survey level. Method: immunoSEQ multiplex PCR; TCRdb's copy keeps in-frame clones and lacks some. The table records tens of thousands of clones, 84% of them present only once. A word on this clone: Its antigen is unknown.

V usage is TRBV28 and J usage is TRBJ1-1; no reliable D call. The sample here was unsorted PBMCs, taken 1.9 years after starting antiretroviral therapy. The source is a woman aged 45-60 years with HIV. CDR3 sequence: CASSTVNTEAFF. The CDR3 DNA reads TGTGCCAGCAGTACAGTGAACACTGAAGCTTTCTTT.